This TCR beta chain is from a study of T cell responses to AZD1222 COVID-19 vaccine. Notes on this clone: The antigen is undetermined.

Looked up from germline, CDR1 is KGHDR and CDR2 is SFDVKD. V gave up 4 bases and J gave up 5 bases, with 16 bases separating them. The CDR3 has 15 residues. Study-level points and caveats: Donors, mostly white British, included more females; clonal diversity was possibly underestimated. Two AZD1222 administrations were followed by greater Spike-specific TCR breadth and depth. Sampling that yielded the repertoires occurred only after the peak T cell response. A reported finding is that nearly half of spike-specific TCRs target unmutated variant regions.

The method was immunoSEQ multiplex PCR; TCRdb's version includes in-frame clones alone and lacks a portion of them. The sample has some 200,000 clones, 90% seen once. The input for sequencing was peripheral blood, taken on day 0 of AZD1222 vaccination. The chain joins TRBV24-1 to TRBJ2-5; D ambiguous. The TCR comes from an adult in good health. CDR3 coding DNA: TGTGCCACCAGTGACCATCGACCTCAAAGGGAGACCCAGTACTTC. Residues: CATSDHRPQRETQYF.